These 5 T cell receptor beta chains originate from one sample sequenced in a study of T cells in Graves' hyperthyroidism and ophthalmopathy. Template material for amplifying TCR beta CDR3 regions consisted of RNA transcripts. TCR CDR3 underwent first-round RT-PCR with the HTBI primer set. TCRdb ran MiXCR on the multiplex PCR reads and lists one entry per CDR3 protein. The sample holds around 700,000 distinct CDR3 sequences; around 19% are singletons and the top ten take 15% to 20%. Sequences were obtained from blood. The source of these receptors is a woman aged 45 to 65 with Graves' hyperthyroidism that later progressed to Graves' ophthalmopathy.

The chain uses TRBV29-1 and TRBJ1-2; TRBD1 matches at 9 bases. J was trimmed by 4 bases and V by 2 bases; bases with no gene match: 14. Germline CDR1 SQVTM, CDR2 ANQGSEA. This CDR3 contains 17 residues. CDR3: CSVEMDTGTGTVYGYTF. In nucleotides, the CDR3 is TGCAGCGTTGAAATGGACACCGGGACAGGGACAGTCTATGGCTACACCTTC.

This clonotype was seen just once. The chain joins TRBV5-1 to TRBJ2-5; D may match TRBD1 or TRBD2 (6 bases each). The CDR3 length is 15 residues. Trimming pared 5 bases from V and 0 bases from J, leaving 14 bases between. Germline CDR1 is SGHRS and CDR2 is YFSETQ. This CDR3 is CASRGRGGNQETQYF. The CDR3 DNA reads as TGCGCCAGCAGGGGACGAGGGGGGAACCAAGAGACCCAGTACTTC.

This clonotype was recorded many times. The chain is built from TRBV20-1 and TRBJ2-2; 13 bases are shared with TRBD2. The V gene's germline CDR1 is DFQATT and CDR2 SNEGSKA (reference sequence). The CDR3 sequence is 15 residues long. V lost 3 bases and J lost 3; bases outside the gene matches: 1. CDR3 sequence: CSARGLAGYTGELFF. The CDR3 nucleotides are TGCAGTGCTAGGGGACTAGCGGGGTACACCGGGGAGCTGTTTTTT.

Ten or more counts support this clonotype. The CDR3 DNA reads TGCAGTGCTAGAGGGGCCTACTCTGGAAACACCATATATTTT. Protein: CSARGAYSGNTIYF. This chain links TRBV20-1 with TRBJ1-3, with D hard to call. Trimming stripped 1 base from V and 0 bases from J, with 7 bases between. Per the germline V gene, CDR1 is DFQATT and CDR2 is SNEGSKA (reference sequence). The CDR3 runs 14 residues.

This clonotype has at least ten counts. CDR3 DNA: TGTGCCAGCAGCCAAGGAACGGGGGGGCCGGACATTCAGTACTTC. Its protein is CASSQGTGGPDIQYF. This chain connects TRBV3-1 to TRBJ2-4; 8 positions agree with TRBD2. Germline CDR1 and CDR2: LGHDT and YNNKEL (reference sequence). This CDR3 contains 15 residues. Trimming took 1 base from V and 8 from J; bases not matched to a gene: 7. Using reference TRBV3-1 and TRBJ2-4 for the parts outside the CDR3, the full variable domain is DTAVSQTPKYLVTQMGNDKSIKCEQNLGHDTMYWYKQDSKKFLKIMFSYNNKELIINETVPNRFSPKSPDKAHLNLHINSLELGDSAVYFCASSQGTGGPDIQYFGAGTRLSVL.